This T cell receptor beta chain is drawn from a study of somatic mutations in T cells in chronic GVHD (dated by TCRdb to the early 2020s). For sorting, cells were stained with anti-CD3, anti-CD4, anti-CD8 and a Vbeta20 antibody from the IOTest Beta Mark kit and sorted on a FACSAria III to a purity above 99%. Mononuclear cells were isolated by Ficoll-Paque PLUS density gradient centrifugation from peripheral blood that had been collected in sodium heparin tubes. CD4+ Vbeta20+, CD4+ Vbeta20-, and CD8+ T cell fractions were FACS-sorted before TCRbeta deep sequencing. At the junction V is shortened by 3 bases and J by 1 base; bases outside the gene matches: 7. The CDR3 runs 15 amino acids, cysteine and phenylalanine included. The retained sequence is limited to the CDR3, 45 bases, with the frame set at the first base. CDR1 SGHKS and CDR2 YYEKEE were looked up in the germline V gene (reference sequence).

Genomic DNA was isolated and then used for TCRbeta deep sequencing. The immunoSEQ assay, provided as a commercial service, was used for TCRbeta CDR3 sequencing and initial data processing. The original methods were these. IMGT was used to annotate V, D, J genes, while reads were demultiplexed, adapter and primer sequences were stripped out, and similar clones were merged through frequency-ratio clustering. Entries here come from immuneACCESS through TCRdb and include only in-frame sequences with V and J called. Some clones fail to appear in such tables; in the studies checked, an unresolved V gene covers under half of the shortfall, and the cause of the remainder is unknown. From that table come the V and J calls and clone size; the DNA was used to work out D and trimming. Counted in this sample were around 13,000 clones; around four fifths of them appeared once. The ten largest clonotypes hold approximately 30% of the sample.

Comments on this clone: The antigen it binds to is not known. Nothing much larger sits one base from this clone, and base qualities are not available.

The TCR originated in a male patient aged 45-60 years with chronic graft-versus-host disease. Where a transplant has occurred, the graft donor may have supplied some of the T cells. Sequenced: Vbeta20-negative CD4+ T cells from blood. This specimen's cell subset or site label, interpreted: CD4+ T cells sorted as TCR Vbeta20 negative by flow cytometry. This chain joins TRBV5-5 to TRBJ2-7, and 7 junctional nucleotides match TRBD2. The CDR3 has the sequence CASSSAWGGSYEQYF. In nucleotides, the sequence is TGTGCCAGCAGCTCCGCTTGGGGGGGTTCCTACGAGCAGTACTTC. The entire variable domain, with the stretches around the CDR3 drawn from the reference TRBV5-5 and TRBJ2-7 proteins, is DAGVTQSPTHLIKTRGQQVTLRCSPISGHKSVSWYQQVLGQGPQFIFQYYEKEERGRGNFPDRFSARQFPNYSSELNVNALLLGDSALYLCASSSAWGGSYEQYFGPGTRLTVT.